This TCR beta chain is from a study of blood T cell repertoires in COVID-19. Across the study: Acute and convalescent COVID-19 specimens originated in the United States, Italy and Spain.

This clone was detected once. Libraries were prepared by immunoSEQ multiplex PCR; TCRdb keeps only in-frame clonotypes and omits some of them. This table has more than 250,000 clones, 70% to 90% appearing once. Germline V gives CDR1 MNHEY, CDR2 SVGEGT. Trimming shortened V by 6 bases and J by 6 bases, and 19 bases separated the two germline ends. The CDR3 extends over 15 amino acids. The rearrangement uses TRBV6-2 or TRBV6-3 and TRBJ2-3; D call uncertain. The sequenced sample consisted of peripheral blood. The TCR originated in a woman aged 45-59 years with COVID-19, enrolled during active disease. CDR3 bases: TGTGCCAGCAGCCGCGGCTCGCGAGACGGGGATACGCAGTATTTT. Residues: CASSRGSRDGDTQYF.